Listed here are 17 T cell receptor beta chains from one sample, sequenced in a study of OX40 agonist ivuxolimab in advanced cancers. TCRdb's table, derived via immunoSEQ multiplex PCR, lists solely in-frame clones and lacks some. This table holds around 26,000 clones, 65% to 85% found once. Sequencing used CD4+ or CD8+ T cells sorted from blood, obtained in a trial of the OX40 agonist ivuxolimab. The source is an adult with an advanced solid tumor such as melanoma, head and neck, liver or kidney cancer.

This clone has a handful of counts. The chain couples TRBV5-1 to TRBJ2-2; D uncertain. This CDR3 contains 12 residues. The germline CDR1 and CDR2 sequences are SGHRS and YFSETQ. V gave up 1 base and J gave up 2 bases, with 0 bases separating them. The CDR3 DNA reads as TGCGCCAGCAGCTTGAACACCGGGGAGCTGTTTTTT. It translates to CASSLNTGELFF.

The chain has TRBV28 and TRBJ2-3, with 11 positions matching TRBD2. The germline V gene has CDR1 MDHEN and CDR2 SYDVKM. The V and J ends lost 3 bases and 3 bases, in that order; junction bases with no gene match: 23. The CDR3 covers 22 residues. The CDR3: CASSFTPAVLAGGETLTDTQYF. The CDR3 nucleotides read TGTGCCAGCAGTTTTACACCCGCGGTATTAGCGGGGGGGGAGACGTTGACAGATACGCAGTATTTT.

A few counts support this clone. The rearrangement joins TRBV6-5 to TRBJ2-7, with TRBD1 identical over 10 bases. Germline V gene data show CDR1 as MNHEY and CDR2 as SVGAGI. This CDR3 has 15 amino acids. After removal of 4 bases from V and 2 bases from J, the junction contained 5 bases not matched to a gene. DNA for the CDR3: TGTGCCAGCAGTTCCCTCGGGACAGGGGCCTACGAGCAGTACTTC. This encodes CASSSLGTGAYEQYF.

This chain uses TRBV10-2 with TRBJ2-1; D not certain. Trimming cost V 7 bases and J 2 bases, with 6 bases left between them. Germline values: CDR1 WSHSY, CDR2 SAAADI. This CDR3 has 12 residues. CDR3 sequence: CASTFTYNEQFF. For the CDR3, the DNA is TGCGCCAGCACCTTTACCTACAATGAGCAGTTCTTC.

J is TRBJ1-4 and V is TRBV10-1; a possible D gene is TRBD1 (6 bases). Germline V gene lookup returns CDR1 WNHNN and CDR2 SYGVQD (reference sequence). V was shortened by 7 bases and J by 0 bases, with 9 bases between the two germline ends. This CDR3 is 14 amino acids long. CDR3 coding DNA: TGCGCCAGCACAAGGACAGCAACTAATGAAAAACTGTTTTTT. Translation gives CASTRTATNEKLFF.

The gene calls are TRBV11-3 and TRBJ1-1, with unresolved D. V lost 1 base, J lost 7 bases, and 7 bases lay in between. Germline V gene data show CDR1 as SGHNT and CDR2 as YENEEA. CDR3 length equals 12 residues. Here the CDR3 reads CASSLGGVEAFF. The CDR3 region has the DNA TGTGCCAGCAGCTTAGGAGGAGTTGAAGCTTTCTTT.

This chain uses TRBV7-8 with TRBJ2-7, with a tentative D call TRBD2 (6 bases). Germline CDR1 and CDR2: SGHVS and FQNEAQ. V gave up 5 bases and J gave up 0 bases, with 14 bases separating them. This CDR3 contains 15 residues. CDR3 DNA sequence: TGTGCCAGCAGCGAGGCGGGGAGGAGCTCCTACGAGCAGTACTTC. As protein: CASSEAGRSSYEQYF.

This clone was counted once. This sequence joins TRBV6-5 and TRBJ2-7, with 10 nucleotides matching TRBD2. Per the germline V gene, CDR1 is MNHEY and CDR2 is SVGAGI. This CDR3 is 15 amino acids long. V lost 6 bases, J lost 2 bases, and 7 bases stayed unmatched. CDR3 loop: CASSPSAGGAYEQYF. The CDR3 DNA sequence: TGTGCCAGCAGCCCCTCAGCGGGGGGGGCCTACGAGCAGTACTTC.

This chain uses TRBV5-1 with TRBJ2-1; perhaps TRBD2 as D (6 bases). The CDR3 totals 14 residues. V gave up 1 base and J gave up 3 bases, with 8 bases separating them. Germline CDR1 is SGHRS and CDR2 is YFSETQ. The CDR3 sequence: CASSLRGYYNEQFF. Written as DNA, the CDR3 is TGCGCCAGCAGCTTGCGGGGGTACTACAATGAGCAGTTCTTC.

The V and J genes are TRBV30 and TRBJ2-2; 10 nucleotides agree with TRBD1. The CDR3 has 14 amino acids. Unmatched junction bases numbered 0, after V lost 5 bases and J lost 0 bases. Germline CDR1 GTSNPN, CDR2 SVGIG (reference sequence). The CDR3 sequence is CAWGQGANTGELFF. The CDR3 nucleotides read TGTGCCTGGGGACAGGGGGCGAACACCGGGGAGCTGTTTTTT. Using reference TRBV30 and TRBJ2-2 for the parts outside the CDR3, the full variable domain is SQTIHQWPATLVQPVGSPLSLECTVEGTSNPNLYWYRQAAGRGLQLLFYSVGIGQISSEVPQNLSASRPQDRQFILSSKKLLLSDSGFYLCAWGQGANTGELFFGEGSRLTVL.

The gene calls are TRBV28 and TRBJ2-7; 10 nucleotides line up with TRBD1. V gave up 5 bases and J gave up 6 bases; unmatched junction bases: 7. The germline CDR1 and CDR2 sequences are MDHEN and SYDVKM. The CDR3 spans 14 residues. CDR3 residues: CASSIGTGVVEQYF. CDR3 nucleotides: TGTGCCAGCAGTATAGGGACAGGGGTGGTCGAGCAGTACTTC.

There are a few counts of this clone. The chain combines TRBV7-9 with TRBJ1-5; TRBD1 matches at 8 bases. Germline trimming cut 1 base from V and 0 bases from J; bases unmatched to any gene: 8. Germline V gene sequence: CDR1 SEHNR, CDR2 FQNEAQ (reference sequence). This CDR3 has 18 amino acids. The CDR3 DNA follows: TGTGCCAGCAGCTTAGGGGGTTCAGGGGGCAATAGCAATCAGCCCCAGCATTTT. Its protein is CASSLGGSGGNSNQPQHF.

The chain couples TRBV11-2 to TRBJ1-1, with TRBD1 matching 7 bases. In germline, CDR1 is SGHAT, CDR2 FQNNGV. This CDR3 comprises 15 residues. The V segment lost 1 base and the J segment 2 bases; nucleotides outside the gene matches: 4. In DNA form, the CDR3 reads TGTGCCAGCAGCTTAGGAGCAGGGGGAAACACTGAAGCTTTCTTT. This codes for CASSLGAGGNTEAFF.

A few counts support this clone. This chain connects TRBV19 to TRBJ2-3, with 12 bases matching TRBD1. CDR1 and CDR2 from the germline V gene are LNHDA and SQIVND (reference sequence). With 9 bases clipped from V and 6 bases from J, the junction kept 7 bases outside the gene matches. The CDR3 spans 14 residues. The CDR3 nucleotides read TGTGCCAGCGGGATGGGGACAGGGGGCGATACGCAGTATTTT. It codes for CASGMGTGGDTQYF.

This chain uses TRBV4-1 with TRBJ1-1; tentatively, D is TRBD1 (6 bases). Looked up from germline, CDR1 is MGHRA and CDR2 is YSYEKL. The V and J ends lost 1 base and 1 base respectively, with 13 bases between them. This CDR3 region has 16 residues. CDR3 nucleotides: TGCGCCAGCAGCCAAGGCAGGGGCCCCGGGAACACTGAAGCTTTCTTT. This encodes CASSQGRGPGNTEAFF.

This chain connects TRBV2 to TRBJ1-5; possibly TRBD1 for D (5 bases). V was trimmed by 4 bases and J by 6 bases, leaving 10 bases between them. The CDR3 has 13 residues. CDR1 is SNHLY and CDR2 is FYNNEI in the germline V gene. CDR3 DNA: TGTGCCAGCAGTGCTACGGGGGTTCAGCCCCAGCATTTT. This gives the protein CASSATGVQPQHF.

The rearrangement uses TRBV4-1 and TRBJ1-5; 7 bases map to TRBD1. CDR3 length: 16 amino acids. V shed 3 bases, J shed 0 bases, and the junction held 5 bases outside the gene matches. Looked up from germline, CDR1 is MGHRA and CDR2 is YSYEKL. CDR3 sequence: CASSHITGDSNQPQHF. CDR3 nucleotide sequence: TGCGCCAGCAGCCATATTACAGGGGATAGCAATCAGCCCCAGCATTTT.